Listed below are T cell receptor beta chains from one sample, sequenced in a study of blood T cell repertoires in COVID-19. Using immunoSEQ multiplex PCR, the repertoire was profiled, and TCRdb retains in-frame clones only, with some absent. The sample consists of around 250,000 clones, approximately 91% of them appearing once. The sequencing sample was made of PBMCs or T cells enriched from blood (not recorded which). The receptors shown here come from a human donor in a cohort exposed to, infected with or recovered from COVID-19 (not recorded which). The donor label of this sample is uncertain. Each CDR3 is given with its conserved first and last residue. D genes are given only for firm matches. Size is omitted from some rows. Given values are once, few, many or a class for expanded clones.

v_gene	j_gene	d_gene	abundance	CDR3aa	CDR3nt
TRBV5-1	TRBJ2-6	-	-	CASRGSGANVLTF	TGCGCCAGTCGGGGGTCTGGGGCCAACGTCCTGACTTTC
TRBV2	TRBJ2-7	-	-	CASSSMGGVGYEQYF	TGTGCCAGCAGTTCGATGGGCGGGGTGGGCTACGAGCAGTACTTC
TRBV24-1	TRBJ2-1	-	-	CATSVGGAHNEQFF	TGTGCCACCAGTGTGGGGGGGGCCCACAATGAGCAGTTCTTC
TRBV2	TRBJ1-1	-	-	CASSWGEVGEAFF	TGTGCCAGCAGCTGGGGGGAGGTCGGGGAGGCTTTCTTT
TRBV5-4	TRBJ2-3	TRBD1	-	CASSSGAGRRGQTDTQYF	TGTGCCAGCAGCTCCGGCGCAGGGCGCAGGGGGCAGACAGATACGCAGTATTTT
TRBV24-1	TRBJ2-1	TRBD2	once	CATSDRTSGGPFNEQFF	TGTGCCACCAGTGATCGGACTAGCGGGGGGCCCTTCAATGAGCAGTTCTTC
TRBV7-2	TRBJ1-1	-	-	CASSSPAGAGKAFF	TGTGCCAGCAGCTCTCCAGCGGGCGCCGGCAAAGCTTTCTTT
TRBV4-1	TRBJ2-1	TRBD2	once	CASSLTSGGGTYNEQFF	TGCGCCAGCAGCCTGACTAGCGGGGGAGGCACCTACAATGAGCAGTTCTTC
TRBV12-3/TRBV12-4	TRBJ1-2	-	-	CASSPGQGYTF	TGTGCCAGCAGTCCAGGACAGGGCTACACCTTC
TRBV29-1	TRBJ1-2	-	-	CSGGRTARYGYTF	TGCAGCGGTGGCAGGACAGCCCGCTATGGCTACACCTTC
TRBV4-3	TRBJ2-1	-	-	CASSLGSPGNEQFF	TGCGCCAGCAGCCTGGGATCCCCGGGGAATGAGCAGTTCTTC
TRBV11-2	TRBJ2-3	-	-	CASSSGAGAFTDTQYF	TGTGCCAGCAGCTCGGGCGCGGGGGCCTTCACAGATACGCAGTATTTT
TRBV9	TRBJ1-1	-	few	CASSVYQGNTEAFF	TGTGCCAGCAGCGTGTACCAGGGAAACACTGAAGCTTTCTTT
TRBV9	TRBJ2-3	-	once	CASSVDGGGPTDTQYF	TGTGCCAGCAGCGTAGACGGCGGGGGCCCCACAGATACGCAGTATTTT
TRBV19	TRBJ1-2	TRBD1	-	CASSILTGGGAGYTF	TGTGCCAGTAGTATCCTGACAGGGGGCGGAGCTGGCTACACCTTC
TRBV18	TRBJ1-4	-	-	CASSPAPSGEKLFF	TGTGCCAGCTCGCCCGCCCCTTCGGGAGAAAAACTGTTTTTT
TRBV18	TRBJ1-2	TRBD1	-	CASSPFPQGADYGYTF	TGTGCCAGCTCACCATTCCCCCAGGGGGCGGACTATGGCTACACCTTC
TRBV9	TRBJ1-3	-	once	CASSPGPSGSGNTIYF	TGTGCCAGCAGCCCAGGGCCCTCGGGTTCTGGAAACACCATATATTTT
TRBV12-2	TRBJ2-3	-	-	CASRARAGAFADTQYF	TGTGCAAGTCGCGCCAGGGCGGGGGCCTTTGCAGATACGCAGTATTTT
TRBV28	TRBJ1-1	-	-	CASSFGRNTEAFF	TGTGCCAGCAGTTTTGGCAGGAACACTGAAGCTTTCTTT
TRBV18	TRBJ2-7	-	-	CASSPQGTHEQYF	TGTGCCAGCTCACCCCAGGGGACCCACGAGCAGTACTTC
TRBV4-1	TRBJ2-2	-	once	CASSQYRGGVSPRELFF	TGCGCCAGCAGCCAATACAGGGGGGGGGTAAGTCCCCGGGAGCTGTTTTTT
TRBV2	TRBJ2-3	TRBD1	-	CASSEIWGQGPYF	TGTGCCAGCAGTGAAATCTGGGGACAGGGGCCGTATTTT
TRBV6-5	TRBJ1-4	-	-	CASRLTGKLFF	TGTGCCAGCAGACTTACAGGGAAACTGTTTTTT
TRBV18	TRBJ1-2	-	-	CASSSPDRSNYGYTF	TGTGCCAGCTCATCCCCGGACAGATCTAACTATGGCTACACCTTC
TRBV7-2	TRBJ1-5	TRBD1	-	CASSPGTVANQPQHF	TGTGCCAGCAGCCCCGGGACAGTGGCTAATCAGCCCCAGCATTTT
TRBV5-4	TRBJ1-3	TRBD1	-	CASSFSLTGSGNTIYF	TGTGCCAGCAGCTTTAGCCTGACAGGGTCTGGAAACACCATATATTTT
TRBV6-2/TRBV6-3	TRBJ2-1	-	-	CASSQGLPQFF	TGTGCCAGCAGCCAGGGACTCCCCCAGTTCTTC
TRBV2	TRBJ2-4	-	-	CASSEYRAGRENIQYF	TGTGCCAGCAGTGAATACAGGGCGGGGAGGGAAAACATTCAGTACTTC
TRBV7-9	TRBJ2-3	-	-	CASSSSGDTQYF	TGTGCCAGCAGCTCCTCCGGGGATACGCAGTATTTT
TRBV30	TRBJ1-2	-	-	CAWNVHGYGYTF	TGTGCCTGGAACGTTCACGGCTATGGCTACACCTTC
TRBV11-2	TRBJ1-2	-	-	CASSLVRAGRGGSGYTF	TGTGCCAGCAGCTTAGTGAGGGCAGGGCGAGGGGGATCTGGCTACACCTTC
TRBV27	TRBJ1-1	TRBD1	-	CASSWDSLNTEAFF	TGTGCCAGCAGTTGGGACAGCCTGAACACTGAAGCTTTCTTT
TRBV12-3/TRBV12-4	TRBJ2-3	TRBD1	-	CASSDPQGDTQYF	TGTGCCAGCAGTGACCCACAGGGGGATACGCAGTATTTT
TRBV7-3	TRBJ2-5	TRBD1	-	CASSLNRGETQYF	TGTGCCAGCAGCTTAAACAGGGGAGAGACCCAGTACTTC
TRBV6-5	TRBJ1-1	-	-	CASSSSPAESAFF	TGTGCCAGCAGTTCCTCCCCCGCGGAGTCGGCTTTCTTT
TRBV15	TRBJ1-5	-	-	CATSSGRGSNQPQHF	TGTGCCACCAGCAGTGGACGGGGGAGCAATCAGCCCCAGCATTTT
TRBV6-5	TRBJ2-7	TRBD1	-	CASSYLGQILDEQYF	TGTGCCAGCAGTTACCTGGGACAGATTCTTGACGAGCAGTACTTC
TRBV2	TRBJ1-1	TRBD1	-	CASRGGQGASLEAFF	TGTGCCAGCAGGGGGGGACAGGGGGCATCCCTTGAAGCTTTCTTT
TRBV28	TRBJ1-5	-	-	CASITGNQPQHF	TGTGCCAGCATTACAGGGAATCAGCCCCAGCATTTT
TRBV11-1	TRBJ1-1	TRBD1	-	CASIGTGELEAFF	TGTGCCAGCATCGGGACAGGAGAACTTGAAGCTTTCTTT
TRBV30	TRBJ2-6	-	-	CAWSVGGSGANVLTF	TGTGCCTGGAGTGTAGGGGGCTCTGGGGCCAACGTCCTGACTTTC
TRBV7-2	TRBJ2-1	TRBD2	-	CASSLGASGGYNEQFF	TGTGCCAGCAGCTTAGGGGCTAGCGGGGGGTACAATGAGCAGTTCTTC
TRBV5-1	TRBJ2-7	-	-	CASSLQGSHEQYF	TGCGCCAGCAGCTTGCAGGGAAGCCACGAGCAGTACTTC
TRBV6-5	TRBJ2-2	TRBD1	-	CASSPGGDSGELFF	TGTGCCAGCAGCCCAGGGGGCGACAGCGGGGAGCTGTTTTTT
TRBV4-2	TRBJ1-2	-	-	CASSQDLMQGNYGYTF	TGTGCCAGCAGCCAAGATCTTATGCAGGGTAACTATGGCTACACCTTC
TRBV3-1/TRBV3-2	TRBJ1-2	-	-	CASSPYVGYGYTF	TGTGCCAGCAGCCCCTACGTCGGGTATGGCTACACCTTC
TRBV5-1	TRBJ1-1	TRBD1	-	CASSRLPGQEAFF	TGCGCCAGCAGCCGTCTTCCGGGACAGGAAGCTTTCTTT
TRBV30	TRBJ2-2	TRBD1	-	CAWSVLTGPGELFF	TGTGCCTGGAGTGTACTGACAGGGCCCGGGGAGCTGTTTTTT
TRBV19	TRBJ1-5	-	-	CASRKNLGGGNQPQHF	TGTGCCAGTAGGAAGAACCTCGGCGGTGGCAATCAGCCCCAGCATTTT
TRBV19	TRBJ1-4	TRBD1	-	CASSSEGAVYEKLFF	TGTGCCAGTAGTAGTGAGGGGGCAGTTTATGAAAAACTGTTTTTT
TRBV4-2	TRBJ2-3	TRBD2	-	CASSQVPGLAGGDRTTSTDTQYF	TGTGCCAGCAGCCAAGTACCGGGACTAGCGGGGGGGGACCGGACAACTAGCACAGATACGCAGTATTTT
TRBV2	TRBJ1-6	TRBD1	-	CASAGGERSPLHF	TGTGCCAGCGCAGGGGGCGAGCGATCACCCCTCCACTTT
TRBV6-6	TRBJ2-7	-	-	CASSYLGHWPYF	TGTGCCAGCAGTTACCTCGGACACTGGCCCTACTTC